This T cell receptor (beta chain) originates from a study of OX40 agonist ivuxolimab in advanced cancers. The overall study: The mean age was approximately 60 years, ranging from roughly 23 to 90, with under 90% of participants male.

Generated by immunoSEQ multiplex PCR, the TCRdb table keeps only in-frame clones and is missing some. The repertoire holds about 50,000 clones, with 80% to 95% as singletons. Trimming removed 2 bases at V and 3 bases at J, with 12 bases between. CDR1 is SGHKS, CDR2 YYEKEE, per germline (reference sequence). The CDR3 spans 15 residues. The receptor comes from an adult with an advanced solid tumor such as melanoma, head and neck, liver or kidney cancer. The chain has TRBV5-5 and TRBJ1-5, with D perhaps matching TRBD1 (6 bases). The sample was CD4+ or CD8+ T cells sorted from blood, taken in a trial of the OX40 agonist ivuxolimab. The CDR3 DNA reads TGTGCCAGCAGCTTAACAGGGTCCCCCAATCAGCCCCAGCATTTT. It encodes CASSLTGSPNQPQHF.